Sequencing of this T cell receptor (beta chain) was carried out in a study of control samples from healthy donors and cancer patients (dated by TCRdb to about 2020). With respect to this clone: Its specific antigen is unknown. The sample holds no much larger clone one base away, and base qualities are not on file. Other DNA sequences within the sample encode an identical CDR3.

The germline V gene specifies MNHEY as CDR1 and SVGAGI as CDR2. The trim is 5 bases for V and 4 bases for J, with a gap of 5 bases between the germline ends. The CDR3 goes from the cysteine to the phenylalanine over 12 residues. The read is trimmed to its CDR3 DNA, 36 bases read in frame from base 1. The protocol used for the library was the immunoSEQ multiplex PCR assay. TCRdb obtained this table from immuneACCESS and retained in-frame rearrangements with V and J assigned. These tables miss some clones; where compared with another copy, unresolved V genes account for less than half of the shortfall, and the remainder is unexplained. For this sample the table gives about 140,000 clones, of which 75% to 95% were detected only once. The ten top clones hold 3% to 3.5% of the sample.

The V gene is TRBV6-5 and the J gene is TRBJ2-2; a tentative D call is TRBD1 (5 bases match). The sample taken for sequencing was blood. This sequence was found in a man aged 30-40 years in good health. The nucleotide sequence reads TGTGCCAGCAGTAGGGGCACCGGGGAGCTGTTTTTT. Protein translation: CASSRGTGELFF.